Below, one T cell receptor (beta chain) is given with its context. Its antigen is as yet unknown. The data are from a study of cytomegalovirus exposure and HLA in healthy donors. A multiplex PCR was run with 60 Vbeta primers and 13 Jbeta primers. Only in-frame clones appear in the TCRdb table, and some are missing; sequencing was by immunoSEQ multiplex PCR. The sample has some 52,000 clones; 65% to 85% are singletons. Whole-study findings and limits: At a 0.05 false discovery rate, a later analysis found around 15,000 TCR beta sequences to be associated with HLA alleles. Per a prior analysis, the majority of TCR beta V segments were productive roughly 90% or roughly 30% of the time.

The CDR3 runs 13 residues. Germline V gene lookup returns CDR1 SQVTM and CDR2 ANQGSEA. V lost 5 bases and J 1 base, leaving 11 bases between the germline ends. This TCR derives from a man aged 18 to 30 in good health and CMV-seronegative. Sequences were obtained from PBMCs. The rearrangement joins TRBV29-1 to TRBJ2-5; a possible D gene is TRBD2 (7 bases). DNA for the CDR3: TGCAGCGTTACGGGGGGCATCCAAGAGACCCAGTACTTC. Its translation: CSVTGGIQETQYF.